Given below is one TCR beta chain in context. Its antigen is currently unknown. TCRdb keeps only in-frame clones here, not all; method: immunoSEQ multiplex PCR. The data show hundreds of thousands of clones, 95% to 96% seen once. This entry is derived from a study of shared clonotypes between healthy human individuals. Notes on the study in general: Rarefaction analysis demonstrated incomplete sorted-subset sequencing notwithstanding large depth.

Naive CD8 cells comprised CD45RO-negative, CCR7-positively selected cells, excluding terminally differentiated effector memory CD45RA+ cells. The CDR3 runs 14 residues. Trimming cost V 4 bases and J 0 bases, with 7 bases left between them. CDR1 SGHDN and CDR2 FVKESK come from the germline V gene. The sequence derives from a woman aged 25 to 39 in good health. Source material: naive CD8+ T cells sorted from blood. The rearrangement uses TRBV14 and TRBJ2-1, with D possibly matching TRBD1 (5 bases). As DNA, the CDR3 is TGTGCCAGCAGCCCAGGGTCCTCCTACAATGAGCAGTTCTTC. It is translated as CASSPGSSYNEQFF.